The 8 T cell receptor beta chains presented below share a single source sample, sequenced in a study of Graves' ophthalmopathy and Graves' hyperthyroidism. The TCR beta CDR3 regions underwent amplification from RNA transcripts. Second-round multiplex PCR followed a first-round RT-PCR using HTBI primers. TCRdb reprocessed the multiplex PCR reads with MiXCR, giving one entry per CDR3 protein. The data show over a million distinct CDR3 sequences, around a third seen once. The sample comprised peripheral blood or thyroid tissue (not recorded which). The receptors shown here come from an adult man with Graves' hyperthyroidism.

This clonotype was counted many times. The chain employs TRBV4-3 and TRBJ1-3; the D is unclear. V gave up 0 bases and J gave up 3 bases, with 9 bases separating them. This CDR3 spans 15 amino acids. The germline V gene has CDR1 LGHNA and CDR2 YSLEER. As DNA, the CDR3 is TGCGCCAGCAGCCAAGATCTTGGTCTTGGAAACACCATATATTTT. Translated: CASSQDLGLGNTIYF.

This clonotype was counted ten times or more. The genes are TRBV29-1 and TRBJ1-1; no clear D gene. The germline V and J ends were trimmed by 2 bases and 1 base, with 5 bases remaining between them. Per the germline V gene, CDR1 is SQVTM and CDR2 is ANQGSEA. The CDR3 totals 12 residues. The CDR3 sequence is CSVERSNTEAFF. The CDR3 nucleotides are TGCAGCGTTGAAAGGTCGAACACTGAAGCTTTCTTT.

This clonotype has a count of ten or more. V is TRBV10-3 and J is TRBJ2-2, with 16 bases identical to TRBD2. The germline gives CDR1 ENHRY, CDR2 SYGVKD. The CDR3 has 18 residues. After removal of 3 bases from V and 4 bases from J, the junction contained 5 bases not matched to a gene. The CDR3 coding sequence is TGTGCCATCAGTGATGGGACTAGCGGGGGGGCCGGCACCGGGGAGCTGTTTTTT. Protein: CAISDGTSGGAGTGELFF.

This clonotype was observed many times. The V call is TRBV7-2, the J call TRBJ1-6, with D possibly TRBD1 on 5 matching bases. Per the germline V gene, CDR1 is SGHTA and CDR2 is FQGNSA. The CDR3 consists of 12 residues. V lost 1 base to trimming and J lost 14 bases, with 9 bases between them. CDR3 region: CASSLGQLALHF. The CDR3 DNA reads as TGTGCCAGCAGCTTAGGACAGTTGGCCCTCCACTTT.

This clonotype was seen ten or more times. This chain connects TRBV5-6 to TRBJ1-6, with D possibly TRBD1 on 5 matching bases. The CDR3 length is 15 residues. V was shortened by 7 bases and J by 8 bases, with 19 bases between the two germline ends. In germline, CDR1 is SGHDT, CDR2 YYEEEE. This CDR3 reads CASQGPSKGHSPLHF. CDR3 DNA sequence: TGTGCCAGCCAAGGGCCTTCAAAGGGGCATTCACCCCTCCACTTT.

A few counts support this clonotype. This chain's CDR3 is CASSLSLLEQYF. The CDR3 DNA reads as TGTGCCAGCAGTTTATCTCTCCTCGAGCAGTACTTC. This sequence joins TRBV12-3 or TRBV12-4 and TRBJ2-7, with unresolved D. The CDR3 has 12 amino acids. V gave up 2 bases and J gave up 6 bases, with 8 bases separating them.

J is TRBJ2-7 and V is TRBV5-4; no firm D call. Per the germline V gene, CDR1 is SGHNT and CDR2 is YYREEE (reference sequence). Trimming took 4 bases from V and 5 from J, leaving 10 bases between them. This CDR3 contains 12 residues. CDR3: CASSDQANEQYF. The DNA for the CDR3 is TGTGCCAGCAGCGACCAGGCGAACGAGCAGTACTTC.

This clonotype was observed many times. The chain links TRBV20-1 to TRBJ2-5; maybe TRBD1 (5 bases). There are 12 residues in the CDR3. V lost 4 bases and J 4 bases, leaving 10 bases between the germline ends. Germline V gives CDR1 DFQATT, CDR2 SNEGSKA (reference sequence). The CDR3 loop reads CSATGAGETQYF. In DNA form, the CDR3 reads TGCAGTGCTACTGGGGCAGGAGAGACCCAGTACTTC.